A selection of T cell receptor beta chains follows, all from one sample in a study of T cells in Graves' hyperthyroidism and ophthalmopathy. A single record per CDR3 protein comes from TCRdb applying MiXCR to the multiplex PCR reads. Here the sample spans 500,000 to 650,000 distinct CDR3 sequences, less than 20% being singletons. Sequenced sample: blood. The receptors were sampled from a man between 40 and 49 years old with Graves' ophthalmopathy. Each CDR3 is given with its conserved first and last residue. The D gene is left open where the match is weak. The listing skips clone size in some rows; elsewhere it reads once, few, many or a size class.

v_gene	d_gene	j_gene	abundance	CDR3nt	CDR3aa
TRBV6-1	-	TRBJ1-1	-	TGTGCCAGCAAGGCGGGGACTAAAGCTTTCTTT	CASKAGTKAFF
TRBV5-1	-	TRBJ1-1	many	TGCGCCAGCAGTTCCCACAGGAGGAACACTGAAGCTTTCTTT	CASSSHRRNTEAFF
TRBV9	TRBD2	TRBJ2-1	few	TGTGCCAGCAGCTTAGGCTCTGCTAGCGGGGTATACAATGAGCAGTTCTTC	CASSLGSASGVYNEQFF
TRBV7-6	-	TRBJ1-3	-	TGTGCCAGCAGGCTGATTGGAAACACCATATATTTT	CASRLIGNTIYF
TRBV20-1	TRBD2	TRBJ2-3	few	TGCAGTGCTAGAGGACTAGCGGGAAAAACAGATACGCAGTATTTT	CSARGLAGKTDTQYF
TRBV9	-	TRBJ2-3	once	TGTGCCAGCAGCTGGTCCGGACTAAGGACAGATACGCAGTATTTT	CASSWSGLRTDTQYF
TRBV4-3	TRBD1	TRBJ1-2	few	TGCGCCAGCAGGCACCCGGTGGAGGGGGCCTCTGGCTACACCTTC	CASRHPVEGASGYTF
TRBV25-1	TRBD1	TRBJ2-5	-	TGTGCCAGCAGTGGAGGGACAGGCTTCGAGACCCAGTACTTC	CASSGGTGFETQYF
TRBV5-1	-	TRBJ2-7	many	TGCGCCAGCAGCTACGAATCCGGATACGAGCAGTACTTC	CASSYESGYEQYF
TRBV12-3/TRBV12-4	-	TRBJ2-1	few	TGTGCCAGCAGTCAGAGCCTGGGATGGTCGTCCAATGAGCAGTTCTTC	CASSQSLGWSSNEQFF
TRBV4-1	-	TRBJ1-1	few	TGCGCCAGCAGCCAAGTCAGGGAGAACACTGAAGCTTTCTTT	CASSQVRENTEAFF
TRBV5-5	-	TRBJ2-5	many	TGTGCCAGCAGTCAACCTAGGCAAGAGACCCAGTACTTC	CASSQPRQETQYF
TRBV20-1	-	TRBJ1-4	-	TGCAGTGCTAGAGAGTCCGGTAGGGAAAAACTGTTTTTT	CSARESGREKLFF
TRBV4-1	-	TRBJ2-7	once	TGCGCCAGCAGCCAAGACAGGGGCCCACTTCGGGAGCAGTACTTC	CASSQDRGPLREQYF
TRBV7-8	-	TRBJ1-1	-	TGTGCCAGCAGCTTACAGGGCACGGCTACCACTGAAGCTTTCTTT	CASSLQGTATTEAFF
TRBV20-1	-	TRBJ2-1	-	TGCAGTGCAAGGGTGGGGGCTAGCTCCTACAATGAGCAGTTCTTC	CSARVGASSYNEQFF
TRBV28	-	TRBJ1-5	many	TGTGCCAGCTGGGCTGGGGGGACAAATCAGCCCCAGCATTTT	CASWAGGTNQPQHF
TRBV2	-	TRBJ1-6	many	TGTGCCAGCGGAGGGGTTTCATATAATTCACCCCTCCACTTT	CASGGVSYNSPLHF
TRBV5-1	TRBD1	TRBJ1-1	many	TGCGCCAGCAGCTCCGCTCACAGGGGGCGCTTAGAAGCTTTCTTT	CASSSAHRGRLEAFF
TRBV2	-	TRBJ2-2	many	TGTGCCAGCAGAGCGTCCCTTGCGCCGACCGGGGAGCTGTTTTTT	CASRASLAPTGELFF
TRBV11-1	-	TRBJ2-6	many	TGTGCCAGCAGCTTACTTACAGGCAACTCTGGGGCCAACGTCCTGACTTTC	CASSLLTGNSGANVLTF
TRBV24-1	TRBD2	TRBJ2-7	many	TGTGCCACCCAAGCGGGAGGAGCTTACGAGCAGTACTTC	CATQAGGAYEQYF
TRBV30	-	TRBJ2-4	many	TGTGCCCGGGGGTCCAGGGGCAAAAACATTCAGTACTTC	CARGSRGKNIQYF
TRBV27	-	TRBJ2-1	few	TGTGCCAGCCGGACAGCCCTAAGATACAATGAGCAGTTCTTC	CASRTALRYNEQFF
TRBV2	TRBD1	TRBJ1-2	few	TGTGCCAGCATTGGAACAGGGGGCGCGAACTATGGCTACACCTTC	CASIGTGGANYGYTF
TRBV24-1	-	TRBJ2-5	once	TGTGCCACCAGTGCCGTGGACACGGAAGGAGAGACCCAGTACTTC	CATSAVDTEGETQYF
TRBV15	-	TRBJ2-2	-	TGTGCCACCAGCAGACGACTAGAGGTGAACACCGGGGAGCTGTTTTTT	CATSRRLEVNTGELFF
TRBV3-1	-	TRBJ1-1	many	TGTGCCAGCAGCCCCGAGGGCTTGAACACTGAAGCTTTCTTT	CASSPEGLNTEAFF
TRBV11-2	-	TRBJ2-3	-	TGTGCCAGCAGCTTAGGGACTAACTCAGATACGCAGTATTTT	CASSLGTNSDTQYF
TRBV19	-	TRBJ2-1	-	TGTGCCAGTAGTAGAAGGGAGTACAATGAGCAGTTCTTC	CASSRREYNEQFF
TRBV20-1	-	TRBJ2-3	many	TGCAGTGCTAGAGATGAAGCCGCGGATACGCAGTATTTT	CSARDEAADTQYF
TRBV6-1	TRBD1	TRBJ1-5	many	TGTGCCAGCAGATCGGGGGACAGGGGCAATCAGCCCCAGCATTTT	CASRSGDRGNQPQHF
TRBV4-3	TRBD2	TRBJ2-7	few	TGCGCCAGCAGCCCCCGGGGCGGGGGTGGCTCCTACGAGCAGTACTTC	CASSPRGGGGSYEQYF
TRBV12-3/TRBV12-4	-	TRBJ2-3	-	TGTGCCAGCAGCCCTAGAAGATCAGATACGCAGTATTTT	CASSPRRSDTQYF
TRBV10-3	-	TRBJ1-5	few	TGTGCCAGCGCGTTCGGGTATAGCAATCAGCCCCAGCATTTT	CASAFGYSNQPQHF
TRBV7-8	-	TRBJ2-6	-	TGTGCCAGCAGCTTAGAGGGAGGGGGCGGGACTGGGGCCAACGTCCTGACTTTC	CASSLEGGGGTGANVLTF
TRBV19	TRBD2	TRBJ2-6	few	TGTGCCAGTAGTACCGGGGGGTCTGGGGCCAACGTCCTGACTTTC	CASSTGGSGANVLTF
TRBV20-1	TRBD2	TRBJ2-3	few	TGCAGTGCTAGGCGCCCAGCGGGGGATGATACGCAGTATTTT	CSARRPAGDDTQYF
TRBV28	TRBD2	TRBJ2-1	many	TGTGCCAGCAGTACCAGGACTAGCGGGAGTGGCTACAATGAGCAGTTCTTC	CASSTRTSGSGYNEQFF
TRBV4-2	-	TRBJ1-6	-	TGTGCCAGCAGCCAAGATACCGGGGCGGACATGGGATCACCCCTCCACTTT	CASSQDTGADMGSPLHF
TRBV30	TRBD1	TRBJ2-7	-	TGTGCCTGGAGTGTAGGGGGCATTAAAGAGCAGTACTTC	CAWSVGGIKEQYF
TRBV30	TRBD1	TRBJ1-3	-	TGTGCCTGGAGACCCGGACAGGTCCCTGGAAACACCATATATTTT	CAWRPGQVPGNTIYF
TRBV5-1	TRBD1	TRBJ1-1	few	TGCGCCAGCAGCTTGGGAGACAGGGAGTTCAAAGCTTTCTTT	CASSLGDREFKAFF
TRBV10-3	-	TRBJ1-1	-	TGTGCCATCACCCAGGACAGAAAGAACACTGAAGCTTTCTTT	CAITQDRKNTEAFF
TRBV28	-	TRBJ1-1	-	TGTGCCAGCAGCCTCCCTCAGAGTCCTCTGAACACTGAAGCTTTCTTT	CASSLPQSPLNTEAFF
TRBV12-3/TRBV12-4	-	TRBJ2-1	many	TGTGCCAGCCAGGGCCAGGGCTACAATGAGCAGTTCTTC	CASQGQGYNEQFF
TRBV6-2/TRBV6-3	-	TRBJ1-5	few	TGTGCCAGCAGTTATGGGGGTAAGCAGCCCCAGCATTTT	CASSYGGKQPQHF
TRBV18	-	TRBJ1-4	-	TGTGCCAGCTCACCCGGGACCCGGCAGGAAAAACTGTTTTTT	CASSPGTRQEKLFF
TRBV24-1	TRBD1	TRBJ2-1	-	TGTGCCACCAGTGATACCGACAGGGACAATGAGCAGTTCTTC	CATSDTDRDNEQFF
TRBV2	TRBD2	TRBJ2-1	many	TGTGCCAGCAGTGAAGAAGGACTAGGATCCTACAATGAGCAGTTCTTC	CASSEEGLGSYNEQFF
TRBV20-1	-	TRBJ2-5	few	TGCAGTGCCGAAGTTGGGATGATAGGGGAGACCCAGTACTTC	CSAEVGMIGETQYF
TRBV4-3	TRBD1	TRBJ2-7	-	TGCGCCAGCAGCCAAGAGACAGGGGGTTACTCCTACGAGCAGTACTTC	CASSQETGGYSYEQYF
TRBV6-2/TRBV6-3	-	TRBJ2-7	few	TGTGCCAGCAGTTACTCGAGGAAGGGCAGTCCCTACGAGCAGTACTTC	CASSYSRKGSPYEQYF
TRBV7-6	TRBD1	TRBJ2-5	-	TGTGCCAGCAGCTTAGCTTGGACAGGAACTAGGCAAGAGACCCAGTACTTC	CASSLAWTGTRQETQYF
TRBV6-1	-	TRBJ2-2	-	TGTGCCAGCAGTACCCAAGGACTAATCACCGGGGAGCTGTTTTTT	CASSTQGLITGELFF
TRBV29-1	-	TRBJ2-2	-	TGCAGCCTCCCCCCTAGGGGGGCAGTCTTGAACACCGGGGAGCTGTTTTTT	CSLPPRGAVLNTGELFF
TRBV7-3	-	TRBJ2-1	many	TGTGCCAGCAGCTCGTGGGACGGGAGCTCCTACAATGAGCAGTTCTTC	CASSSWDGSSYNEQFF
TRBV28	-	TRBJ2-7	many	TGTGCCAGCAGGACCCCCGCGGGTGGCGAGCAGTACTTC	CASRTPAGGEQYF